This T cell receptor (beta chain) is drawn from a study of OX40 agonist ivuxolimab in advanced cancers. Across the study: Patients with hepatocellular carcinoma, melanoma, renal cell or head and neck cancer made up the dose-escalation patients.

Only in-frame clones appear in the TCRdb table, and some are missing; sequencing was by immunoSEQ multiplex PCR. The data hold some 80,000 clones, with 70% to 90% observed a single time. The CDR3 is made up of 12 amino acids. The V gene lost 6 bases and the J gene lost 8 bases, with 13 bases spanning the gap. Germline values: CDR1 MNHNY, CDR2 SVGAGI (reference sequence). This specimen consisted of CD4+ or CD8+ T cells sorted from blood, obtained in a trial of the OX40 agonist ivuxolimab. The genes are TRBV6-6 and TRBJ1-2; tentatively, D is TRBD1 (6 bases). The TCR sequence derives from an adult with an advanced solid tumor such as melanoma, head and neck, liver or kidney cancer. The CDR3 DNA reads TGTGCCAGCAGCCCACAGGGAGAAGGCTACACCTTC. This codes for CASSPQGEGYTF.